This is a list of T cell receptor beta chains from one sample in a study of a mutant IDH1 vaccine in newly diagnosed glioma. Profiled with immunoSEQ multiplex PCR; TCRdb holds only in-frame clones, not every one. The sample carries about 68,000 clones, 60% to 85% recorded once. Here the sequenced sample was PBMCs, taken from a glioma patient treated with radiotherapy, temozolomide or both. All receptors derive from a man aged 50 to 60 with glioma. Both conserved end residues are part of each CDR3. Each record gives: V gene, J gene, CDR3 length, D gene, clone size, CDR3 DNA, CDR3 protein. A D gene is named only where the DNA matches it firmly. Where a row states a size, it is once, few, many or the class of an expanded clone; other rows omit it.

>TRBV4-1|TRBJ2-4|16|.|.
TGCGCCAGCAGCCAGGCAGGGGAGCTAGCCAAAAACATTCAGTACTTC
CASSQAGELAKNIQYF
>TRBV25-1|TRBJ2-1|14|.|.
TGTGCCAGCAAATCGAGGGGCAGGGGCGGTGAGCAGTTCTTC
CASKSRGRGGEQFF
>TRBV5-4|TRBJ2-2|15|.|once
TGTGCCAGCAGTCTTATAGGACAGCTCACCGGGGAGCTGTTTTTT
CASSLIGQLTGELFF
>TRBV28|TRBJ1-1|14|.|.
TGTGCCAGCAGTGGGCAGGGAATCCACACTGAAGCTTTCTTT
CASSGQGIHTEAFF
>TRBV28|TRBJ1-1|14|.|few
TGTGCCAGCAGTTTCCAGGGACTGAACACTGAAGCTTTCTTT
CASSFQGLNTEAFF
>TRBV7-9|TRBJ1-2|13|.|.
TGTGCCAGCAGCTTAACAGCACGTTATGGCTACACCTTC
CASSLTARYGYTF
>TRBV4-1|TRBJ1-1|18|TRBD1|.
TGCGCCAGCAGCCAAGACGACAGGGGCCTTACTATGAACACTGAAGCTTTCTTT
CASSQDDRGLTMNTEAFF
>TRBV5-1|TRBJ1-2|15|.|.
TGCGCCAGCAGCTTGGAACCGGGGGCCTACTGGGGCTACACCTTC
CASSLEPGAYWGYTF
>TRBV7-2|TRBJ1-2|14|.|once
TGTGCCAGCAGCTCAGACTGGATGGCCTATGGCTACACCTTC
CASSSDWMAYGYTF
>TRBV20-1|TRBJ1-2|11|TRBD1|.
TGCAGTGCTATACGGGACAGCGGCTACACCTTC
CSAIRDSGYTF
>TRBV2|TRBJ1-1|13|.|.
TGTGCCAGCAGGAGAGGGGTGGACACTGAAGCTTTCTTT
CASRRGVDTEAFF
>TRBV19|TRBJ2-7|15|TRBD1|.
TGTGCCAGTAGTATGAGGGGACAGCTCTCCTACGAGCAGTACTTC
CASSMRGQLSYEQYF
>TRBV4-2|TRBJ2-1|16|.|.
TGTGCCAGCAGCCAAGATCACGAGGCAGGGTACAATGAGCAGTTCTTC
CASSQDHEAGYNEQFF
>TRBV10-3|TRBJ1-2|15|.|once
TGTGCCATCAGTGAGTCGATAGTAGCTAACTATGGCTACACCTTC
CAISESIVANYGYTF
>TRBV25-1|TRBJ2-5|14|TRBD1|.
TGTGCCAGCAGTGAGCGAGGGGGCAGAGAGACCCAGTACTTC
CASSERGGRETQYF
>TRBV6-4|TRBJ2-1|15|TRBD2|.
TGTGCCAGCAGTTCGACTAGCGGGGGGGACAATGAGCAGTTCTTC
CASSSTSGGDNEQFF
>TRBV14|TRBJ2-7|12|.|.
TGTGCCAGCGGGACCTTCTCCTACGAGCAGTACTTC
CASGTFSYEQYF
>TRBV29-1|TRBJ2-1|14|TRBD1|.
TGCAGCGTTCGAAAGGGGGCGGACTACAATGAGCAGTTCTTC
CSVRKGADYNEQFF
>TRBV27|TRBJ1-1|16|.|.
TGTGCCAGCAGTTCCGGGGGACTCATTATGAACACTGAAGCTTTCTTT
CASSSGGLIMNTEAFF
>TRBV29-1|TRBJ1-2|14|.|.
TGCAGCGTTGATAGGTCAGTGGGATACTATGGCTACACCTTC
CSVDRSVGYYGYTF
>TRBV5-4|TRBJ1-2|15|TRBD1|.
TGTGCCAGCAGCTCACAGACAGGGACTAACTATGGCTACACCTTC
CASSSQTGTNYGYTF
>TRBV7-6|TRBJ2-2|13|.|.
TGTGCCAGCAGCGCCGGTCACACCGGGGAGCTGTTTTTT
CASSAGHTGELFF
>TRBV7-2|TRBJ1-1|14|.|few
TGTGCCAGCATCTCTTCGGGGGTTAACACTGAAGCTTTCTTT
CASISSGVNTEAFF
>TRBV11-2|TRBJ2-7|16|.|.
TGTGCCAGCAGCTCTCGTTTACAGCGTAGCTCCTACGAGCAGTACTTC
CASSSRLQRSSYEQYF
>TRBV5-6|TRBJ1-2|12|.|few
TGTGCCAGCCTCCGGGACAACTATGGCTACACCTTC
CASLRDNYGYTF
>TRBV2|TRBJ1-5|15|TRBD1|.
TGTGCCAGCACTGAGGGGGCTAGGGGCAATCAGCCCCAGCATTTT
CASTEGARGNQPQHF
>TRBV30|TRBJ1-2|13|.|.
TGTGCCTGGGGGACCTACCATGGAGTTGGCTACACCTTC
CAWGTYHGVGYTF
>TRBV5-4|TRBJ1-2|13|.|.
TGTGCCAGCAGCTTGGTAGGGGACTATGGCTACACCTTC
CASSLVGDYGYTF
>TRBV14|TRBJ1-1|14|.|few
TGTGCCAGCAGCCAAGATCCGGGGAACACTGAAGCTTTCTTT
CASSQDPGNTEAFF
>TRBV7-2|TRBJ2-1|13|.|once
TGTGCCAGCAGCTTAGCTGTCAGGGATGAGCAGTTCTTC
CASSLAVRDEQFF
>TRBV5-1|TRBJ2-2|14|TRBD1|few
TGCGCCAGCAGCCTACGACAGGGCACCGGGGAGCTGTTTTTT
CASSLRQGTGELFF
>TRBV5-4|TRBJ2-7|17|.|.
TGTGCCAGCAGCGTACTATCGGGACTCCGGAGCTCCTACGAGCAGTACTTC
CASSVLSGLRSSYEQYF
>TRBV9|TRBJ1-2|15|TRBD1|.
TGTGCCAGCAACCCTACAGGGGGCGCTGACTATGGCTACACCTTC
CASNPTGGADYGYTF
>TRBV25-1|TRBJ2-3|16|TRBD1|.
TGTGCCAGCAGTGAATGGGGGACAGGTAACACAGATACGCAGTATTTT
CASSEWGTGNTDTQYF
>TRBV15|TRBJ2-1|13|TRBD1|.
TGTGCCACCTCCAGGGACAGAGGAAATGAGCAGTTCTTC
CATSRDRGNEQFF
>TRBV9|TRBJ2-3|16|.|.
TGTGCCAGCAGCGTAGTGGGGGGCCGAGTGACAGATACGCAGTATTTT
CASSVVGGRVTDTQYF
>TRBV27|TRBJ2-6|15|.|.
TGTGCCAGCAGTCCCCTTCGCTCTGGGGCCAACGTCCTGACTTTC
CASSPLRSGANVLTF
>TRBV7-8|TRBJ2-5|14|.|.
TGTGCCAGCAGCTCACTAGCTCTCCAAGAGACCCAGTACTTC
CASSSLALQETQYF
>TRBV28|TRBJ1-5|13|.|once
TGTGCCAGCAGTTTGAGTAGGGACCAGCCCCAGCATTTT
CASSLSRDQPQHF
>TRBV19|TRBJ1-2|14|TRBD1|.
TGTGCCAGTAGTTCAGACAGGGGCCGCTACGGCTACACCTTC
CASSSDRGRYGYTF
>TRBV19|TRBJ2-5|13|TRBD1|.
TGTGCCTCTGGGACAGGGCGGGTGGGGACCCAGTACTTC
CASGTGRVGTQYF
>TRBV15|TRBJ1-2|15|.|once
TGTGCCACCAGCAGAGATGGGCCAGGGGACTATGGCTACACCTTC
CATSRDGPGDYGYTF